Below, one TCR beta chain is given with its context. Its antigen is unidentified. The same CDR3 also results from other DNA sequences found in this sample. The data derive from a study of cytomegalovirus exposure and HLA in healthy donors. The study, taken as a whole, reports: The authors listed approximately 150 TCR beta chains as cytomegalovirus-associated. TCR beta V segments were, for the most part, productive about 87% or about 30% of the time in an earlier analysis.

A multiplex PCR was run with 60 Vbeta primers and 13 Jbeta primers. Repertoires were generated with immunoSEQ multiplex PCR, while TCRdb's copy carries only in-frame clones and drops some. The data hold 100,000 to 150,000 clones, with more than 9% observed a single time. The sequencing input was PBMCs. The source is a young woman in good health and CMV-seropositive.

CDR3 amino acids: CASSMGQGSGTGELFF. Written as DNA, the CDR3 is TGTGCCAGTAGTATGGGACAGGGGTCAGGCACCGGGGAGCTGTTTTTT. The rearrangement links TRBV19 to TRBJ2-2, with 10 bases fitting TRBD1. The CDR3 spans 16 residues. The V segment lost 3 bases and the J segment 4 bases; nucleotides outside the gene matches: 5. Germline V CDR1 and CDR2: LNHDA, SQIVND (reference sequence).